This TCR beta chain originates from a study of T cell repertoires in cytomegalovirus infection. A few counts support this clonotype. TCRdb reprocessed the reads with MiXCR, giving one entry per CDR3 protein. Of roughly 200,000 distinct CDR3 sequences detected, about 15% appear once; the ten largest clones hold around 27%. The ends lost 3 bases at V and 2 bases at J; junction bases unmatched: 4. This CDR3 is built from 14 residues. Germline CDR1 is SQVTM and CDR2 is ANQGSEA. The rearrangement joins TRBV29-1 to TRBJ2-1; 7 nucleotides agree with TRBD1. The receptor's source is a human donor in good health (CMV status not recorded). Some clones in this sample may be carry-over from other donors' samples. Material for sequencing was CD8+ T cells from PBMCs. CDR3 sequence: CSVDGQGAYNEQFF. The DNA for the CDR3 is TGCAGCGTTGATGGGCAGGGGGCCTACAATGAGCAGTTCTTC.